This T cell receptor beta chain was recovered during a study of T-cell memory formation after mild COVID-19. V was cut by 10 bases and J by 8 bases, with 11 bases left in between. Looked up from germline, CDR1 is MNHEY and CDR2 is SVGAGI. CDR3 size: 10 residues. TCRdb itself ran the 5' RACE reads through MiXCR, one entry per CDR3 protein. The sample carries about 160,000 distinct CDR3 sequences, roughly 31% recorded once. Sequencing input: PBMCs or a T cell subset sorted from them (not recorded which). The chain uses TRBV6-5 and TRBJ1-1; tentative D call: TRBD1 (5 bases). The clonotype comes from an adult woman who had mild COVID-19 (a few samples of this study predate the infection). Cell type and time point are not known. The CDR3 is CATLGVEAFF. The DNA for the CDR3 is TGTGCCACCTTAGGGGTCGAAGCTTTCTTT.